Each of the 31 T cell receptor beta chains below was sequenced from the same sample in a study of neurological immune-mediated disorders. Via MiXCR, TCRdb re-called the 5' RACE reads, giving one row per CDR3 protein. The data show around 83,000 distinct CDR3 sequences, roughly 15% seen once. Sequencing was done on a sample of PBMCs. These receptors were taken from a woman between 50 and 59 years old in good health.

This clonotype was found many times. J is TRBJ1-1 and V is TRBV10-2, with D uncertain. The CDR3 runs 13 residues. V shed 4 bases and J shed 4 bases, with 10 bases lying between them. The germline V gene has CDR1 WSHSY and CDR2 SAAADI. CDR3 bases: TGCGCCAGCAGTGTTGACCGCCGCACTGAAGCTTTCTTT. Translated, it gives CASSVDRRTEAFF.

Here the CDR3 DNA reads TGTGCCAGCAGTGCACAGACCTACGAGCAGTACTTC. This translates into CASSAQTYEQYF. The chain has TRBV25-1 and TRBJ2-7; no clear D gene. Trimming took 4 bases from V and 2 from J, leaving 6 bases between them. Germline CDR1 is MGHDK and CDR2 is SYGVNS. CDR3 length: 12 residues.

This clonotype was recorded only once. Compared with germline, one end of the junction differs, possibly owing to a read error. The chain is built from TRBV24-1 and TRBJ2-2, with D possibly being TRBD1 (5 bases). From germline, CDR1 is KGHDR and CDR2 SFDVKD. The CDR3 length is 17 residues. The CDR3 nucleotides read TGTGCCACGTCCCAAAGCCTCGGGCAGGGTAACAACGGGGAGCTGTTTTTT. Translated: CATSQSLGQGNNGELFF.

This clonotype has ten or more counts. This chain connects TRBV5-1 to TRBJ2-7; TRBD1 might be the D (8 bases). CDR1 SGHRS and CDR2 YFSETQ come from the germline V gene. Trimming took 1 base from V and 4 from J, leaving 15 bases between them. The CDR3 has 15 amino acids. This CDR3 reads CASSLTDREGYEQYF. DNA of the CDR3: TGCGCCAGCAGCTTGACGGACAGGGAGGGTTACGAGCAGTACTTC.

This clonotype was seen ten or more times. The chain links TRBV12-3 or TRBV12-4 to TRBJ1-1; a possible D gene is TRBD1 (5 bases). The CDR3 covers 12 residues. V was shortened by 10 bases and J by 6 bases, with 15 bases between the two germline ends. The CDR3 DNA is TGTGCCACCATTCCAGGGTGGTCTGAAGCTTTCTTT. Protein: CATIPGWSEAFF.

In regard to this clonotype: An end of the junction does not agree with germline; a read error may underlie this. This rearrangement joins TRBV5-1 to TRBJ2-3; possible D gene TRBD2, 5 bases. The CDR3 sequence is 15 residues long. Germline assignment: CDR1 SGHRS and CDR2 YFSETQ. CDR3 nucleotides: TGCACCAGCAGCTTGGACTCCACAAGCACAGATACGCAGTATTTT. As protein: CTSSLDSTSTDTQYF. The full variable domain, its missing parts supplied by reference TRBV5-1 and TRBJ2-3, is KAGVTQTPRYLIKTRGQQVTLSCSPISGHRSVSWYQQTPGQGLQFLFEYFSETQRNKGNFPGRFSGRQFSNSRSEMNVSTLELGDSALYLCTSSLDSTSTDTQYFGPGTRLTVL.

The sample holds many counts of this clonotype. The chain couples TRBV5-1 to TRBJ2-3, with TRBD1 as a possible D gene (6 bases). V lost 4 bases and J 3 bases, leaving 12 bases between the germline ends. From germline, CDR1 is SGHRS and CDR2 YFSETQ. The CDR3 runs 14 residues. The CDR3 DNA follows: TGCGCCAGCAGCGAACAGGGCGGGACAGATACGCAGTATTTT. Protein product: CASSEQGGTDTQYF.

In this sample, this clonotype turned up many times. This chain links TRBV11-2 with TRBJ2-3; no firm D call. Germline loops: CDR1 SGHAT, CDR2 FQNNGV. The CDR3 is 15 amino acids. The V and J ends lost 4 bases and 2 bases respectively, with 13 bases between them. The CDR3 DNA reads as TGTGCCAGCAGCTCGACGGTACCGGACACAGATACGCAGTATTTT. This gives the protein CASSSTVPDTDTQYF.

This clonotype was recorded many times. The chain links TRBV5-1 to TRBJ2-6; D gene uncertain. The CDR3 has 18 amino acids. Trimming removed 3 bases at V and 0 bases at J, with 16 bases between. CDR1 and CDR2 from the germline V gene are SGHRS and YFSETQ. The CDR3 sequence is CASSYLRSSSSGANVLTF. In nucleotides, the CDR3 is TGCGCCAGCAGCTATCTCCGTTCATCAAGCTCTGGGGCCAACGTCCTGACTTTC.

This clonotype was seen ten or more times. The chain has TRBV27 and TRBJ2-1; no definite D call. In germline, CDR1 is MNHEY, CDR2 SMNVEV (reference sequence). CDR3 length equals 14 residues. Trimming stripped 2 bases from V and 8 bases from J, with 13 bases between. CDR3 region: CASSLRSLQDEQFF. The CDR3 DNA reads TGTGCCAGCAGTTTAAGGTCCCTTCAGGATGAGCAGTTCTTC.

There are many counts of this clonotype. The chain carries TRBV5-1 and TRBJ2-3; D is undetermined. There are 12 residues in the CDR3. CDR1 and CDR2 from the germline V gene are SGHRS and YFSETQ. The ends were cut back, 4 bases at V and 5 bases at J, with 8 bases in the middle. CDR3 amino acids: CASSNGLDTQYF. Written as DNA, the CDR3 is TGCGCCAGCAGCAACGGGCTAGATACGCAGTATTTT.

This clonotype was counted ten times or more. For the CDR3, the DNA is TGCAGCGTTGGGTCGGGGAACTCCTACGAGCAGTACTTC. Translating gives CSVGSGNSYEQYF. The V call is TRBV29-1, the J call TRBJ2-7, with a weak D call TRBD2 (5 bases). The CDR3 sequence is 13 residues long. Trimming pared 4 bases from V and 0 bases from J, leaving 10 bases between. The germline gives CDR1 SQVTM, CDR2 ANQGSEA.

This clonotype was seen many times. In DNA, the CDR3 is TGTGCCAGCAGTTTATCCAGGGCAGGGACAGATACGCAGTATTTT. Translating it yields CASSLSRAGTDTQYF. The chain carries TRBV28 and TRBJ2-3; TRBD1 is a possible D gene (5 bases). V was shortened by 1 base and J by 3 bases, with 11 bases between the two germline ends. The CDR3 runs to 15 residues. CDR1 is MDHEN, CDR2 SYDVKM, per germline.

This clonotype showed up many times. The chain links TRBV7-9 to TRBJ1-2, with a weak D call TRBD1 (6 bases). Germline assignment: CDR1 SEHNR and CDR2 FQNEAQ (reference sequence). The CDR3 spans 14 residues. V lost 5 bases to trimming and J lost 3 bases, with 13 bases between them. The CDR3 loop reads CASSPGQTYYGYTF. The CDR3 nucleotides read TGTGCCAGCAGCCCGGGACAAACCTACTATGGCTACACCTTC.

To note about this clonotype: A single base separates this from a much larger clone, so it may be a read error. The chain couples TRBV28 to TRBJ2-7; TRBD2 matches 11 bases. The CDR3 contains 15 residues. Germline V gene sequence: CDR1 MDHEN, CDR2 SYDVKM. Losses at the gene ends were 8 bases for V and 6 bases for J; bases not matched to a gene: 12. CDR3 DNA: TGTGCCAGCTGGGGTAGCGGGAGGGCCCCGGGCGAGCAGTACTTC. It codes for CASWGSGRAPGEQYF.

Regarding this clonotype: This sequence may be a read error, since a much larger clone differs from it by one base. Written as DNA, the CDR3 is TGTGCCACCAGTTTCCAGCGGGGGATCGCGAACACCGGGGAGCTGTTTTTT. It translates to CATSFQRGIANTGELFF. The rearrangement joins TRBV12-3 or TRBV12-4 to TRBJ2-2, with TRBD2 matching 8 bases. This CDR3 contains 17 residues.

In its sample, this clonotype was seen many times. The V call is TRBV12-3 or TRBV12-4, the J call TRBJ2-3, with 7 bases that match TRBD1. J gave up 4 bases and V 5 bases, and 3 bases lay outside the gene matches. This CDR3 is built from 13 residues. CDR3 nucleotide sequence: TGTGCCAGCAGTCCGCAGGGGGCAGATACGCAGTATTTT. This translates into CASSPQGADTQYF.

The table lists this clonotype with many counts. The V call is TRBV10-3, the J call TRBJ1-2; a weak D match, TRBD1 (5 bases). Looked up from germline, CDR1 is ENHRY and CDR2 is SYGVKD. V lost 6 bases and J 2 bases, leaving 10 bases between the germline ends. The CDR3 has 13 amino acids. The CDR3 DNA sequence: TGTGCCATCAGCGCAGGGACCAACTATGGCTACACCTTC. It specifies CAISAGTNYGYTF.

This clonotype was counted many times. At one of its ends the junction is not consistent with the germline gene, which may arise from a read error. This sequence joins TRBV20-1 and TRBJ2-3; TRBD2 aligns across 8 bases. The CDR3 is 12 residues long. Germline CDR1 DFQATT, CDR2 SNEGSKA (reference sequence). The DNA of the CDR3 is TGCAGTGCTAGAGGGGGTAGCGGGACCCTCCAATTT. It translates to CSARGGSGTLQF.

This clonotype was detected ten times or more. This rearrangement joins TRBV5-1 to TRBJ2-5; possibly TRBD1 for D (5 bases). The CDR3 has 15 residues. Germline loops: CDR1 SGHRS, CDR2 YFSETQ. Trimming removed 3 bases from V and 2 bases from J, with 14 bases in between. For the CDR3, the DNA is TGCGCCAGCAGCTCCCGACAGCCAGAACAAGAGACCCAGTACTTC. The encoded protein is CASSSRQPEQETQYF. Complete variable domain (other parts from reference TRBV5-1 and TRBJ2-5): KAGVTQTPRYLIKTRGQQVTLSCSPISGHRSVSWYQQTPGQGLQFLFEYFSETQRNKGNFPGRFSGRQFSNSRSEMNVSTLELGDSALYLCASSSRQPEQETQYFGPGTRLLVL.

This clonotype was found a few times. This chain connects TRBV6-5 to TRBJ2-1; no reliable D call. V lost 2 bases and J 5 bases, leaving 10 bases between the germline ends. CDR3 length equals 14 residues. The V gene's germline CDR1 is MNHEY and CDR2 SVGAGI. Here the CDR3 reads CASSYGYKNNEQFF. The CDR3 nucleotides are TGTGCCAGCAGTTACGGGTACAAGAACAATGAGCAGTTCTTC.

This clonotype has ten or more counts. The chain joins TRBV20-1 to TRBJ2-3, with 7 positions matching TRBD1. CDR3 size: 13 residues. J was trimmed by 5 bases and V by 4 bases; bases with no gene match: 6. CDR1 and CDR2 from the germline V gene are DFQATT and SNEGSKA (reference sequence). Here the CDR3 reads CSANLPGGDTQYF. CDR3 sequence (DNA): TGCAGTGCTAACTTACCAGGGGGAGATACGCAGTATTTT.

This clonotype was observed many times. This chain links TRBV20-1 with TRBJ1-1, with D tentatively TRBD1 (5 bases). Germline V gives CDR1 DFQATT, CDR2 SNEGSKA (reference sequence). V was trimmed by 3 bases and J by 3 bases, leaving 14 bases between them. The CDR3 has 14 residues. Written as DNA, the CDR3 is TGCAGTGCTAGGAACTCCGGGGCCTACACTGAAGCTTTCTTT. Its protein is CSARNSGAYTEAFF.

The sample holds many counts of this clonotype. The CDR3 nucleotides read TGTGCCAGCAGCCAAGGGGCTGGCTACACCTTC. Its translation: CASSQGAGYTF. The chain is built from TRBV3-1 and TRBJ1-2; D remains ambiguous. The CDR3 covers 11 residues. Trimming took off 1 base at V and 7 bases at J, with 4 bases between the two ends. The germline V gene has CDR1 LGHDT and CDR2 YNNKEL (reference sequence).

This clonotype showed up many times. Germline and junction disagree at one end, which may indicate a read error. The chain employs TRBV5-1 and TRBJ2-7; 14 positions agree with TRBD2. Germline loops: CDR1 SGHRS, CDR2 YFSETQ. This CDR3 comprises 18 residues. The CDR3 here is CASSLWGLAGESSHEQYF. CDR3 nucleotide sequence: TGCGCCAGCAGCTTGTGGGGACTAGCGGGAGAATCCTCCCACGAGCAGTACTTC.

In its sample, this clonotype was seen many times. This sequence joins TRBV12-3 or TRBV12-4 and TRBJ1-4, with 7 bases that match TRBD1. Unmatched junction bases numbered 8, after V lost 8 bases and J lost 8 bases. CDR3 length: 13 amino acids. CDR3 residues: CASGGDRGEKLFF. Written as DNA, the CDR3 is TGTGCCAGCGGGGGGGACAGAGGAGAAAAACTGTTTTTT.

This clonotype was seen repeatedly, ten times or more. The chain uses TRBV5-1 and TRBJ1-4; D may be TRBD1 (6 bases). The CDR3 is 14 amino acids. Trimming took 3 bases from V and 8 from J, leaving 14 bases between them. Germline assignment: CDR1 SGHRS and CDR2 YFSETQ. The CDR3 here is CASSSRGAGEKLFF. CDR3 bases: TGCGCCAGCAGCTCCAGGGGAGCGGGGGAAAAACTGTTTTTT.

This clonotype was recorded many times. The chain carries TRBV5-4 and TRBJ1-1; D gene unclear. Trimming took 2 bases from V and 0 from J, leaving 8 bases between them. The CDR3 consists of 14 residues. The germline gives CDR1 SGHNT, CDR2 YYREEE (reference sequence). The CDR3 DNA reads as TGTGCCAGCAGCTTAAACACCATGAACACTGAAGCTTTCTTT. It yields the protein CASSLNTMNTEAFF.

This clonotype occurred many times. In nucleotides, the CDR3 is TGCGCCAGCAGCTTGGGACAGCAAATCAACTATGGCTACACCTTC. Protein product: CASSLGQQINYGYTF. The rearrangement links TRBV5-1 to TRBJ1-2, with TRBD1 as a possible D gene (5 bases). In germline, CDR1 is SGHRS, CDR2 YFSETQ. Trimming removed 0 bases at V and 2 bases at J, with 11 bases between. This CDR3 has 15 residues.

This clonotype was detected many times. The J gene is TRBJ2-2, the V gene TRBV28, with D unclear. Germline V gives CDR1 MDHEN, CDR2 SYDVKM. V gave up 3 bases and J gave up 1 base, with 12 bases separating them. The CDR3 runs 16 residues. The CDR3 region has the DNA TGTGCCAGCAGTTTCCTGGGTTCCGGGAACACCGGGGAGCTGTTTTTT. Translated: CASSFLGSGNTGELFF.

This clonotype has ten or more counts. This rearrangement joins TRBV27 to TRBJ1-1, with 7 bases identical to TRBD1. Per germline, CDR1 MNHEY and CDR2 SMNVEV (reference sequence). Germline trimming cut 5 bases from V and 6 bases from J; bases unmatched to any gene: 9. The CDR3 runs 14 residues. The CDR3 here is CASSPQGQGAEAFF. CDR3 bases: TGTGCCAGCAGTCCACAGGGCCAGGGGGCTGAAGCTTTCTTT.